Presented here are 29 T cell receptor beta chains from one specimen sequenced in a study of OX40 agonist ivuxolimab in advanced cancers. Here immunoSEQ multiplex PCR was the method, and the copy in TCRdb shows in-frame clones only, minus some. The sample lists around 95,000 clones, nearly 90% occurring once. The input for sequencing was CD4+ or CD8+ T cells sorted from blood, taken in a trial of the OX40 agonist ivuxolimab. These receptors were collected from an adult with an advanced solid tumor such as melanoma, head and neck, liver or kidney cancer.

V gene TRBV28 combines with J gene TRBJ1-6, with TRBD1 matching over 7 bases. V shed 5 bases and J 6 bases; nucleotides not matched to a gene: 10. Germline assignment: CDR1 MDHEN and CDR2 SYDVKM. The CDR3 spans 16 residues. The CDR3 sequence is CASSPPTGSPNSPLHF. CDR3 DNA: TGTGCCAGCAGTCCCCCGACAGGGAGCCCTAATTCACCCCTCCACTTT.

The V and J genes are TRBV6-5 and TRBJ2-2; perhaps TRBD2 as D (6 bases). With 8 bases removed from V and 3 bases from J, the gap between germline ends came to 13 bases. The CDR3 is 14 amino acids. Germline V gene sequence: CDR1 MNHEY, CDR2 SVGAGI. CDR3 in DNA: TGTGCCAGCCGACGGGGAGGTGACACCGGGGAGCTGTTTTTT. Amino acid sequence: CASRRGGDTGELFF.

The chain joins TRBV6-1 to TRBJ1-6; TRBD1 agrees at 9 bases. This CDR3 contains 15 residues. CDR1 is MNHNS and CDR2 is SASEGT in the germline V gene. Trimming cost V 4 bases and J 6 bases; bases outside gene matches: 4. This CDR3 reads CASSGGQGLNSPLHF. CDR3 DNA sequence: TGTGCCAGCAGTGGGGGACAGGGTCTTAATTCACCCCTCCACTTT.

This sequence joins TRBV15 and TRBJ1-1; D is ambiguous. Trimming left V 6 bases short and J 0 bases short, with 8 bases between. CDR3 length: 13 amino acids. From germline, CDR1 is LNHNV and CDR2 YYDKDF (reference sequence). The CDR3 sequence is CATSLDLNTEAFF. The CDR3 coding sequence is TGTGCCACCAGTTTGGATCTGAACACTGAAGCTTTCTTT.

CDR3 sequence (DNA): TGTGCCAGCAGCTTAGCCCTAGCGGGGGGGTCAGATACGCAGTATTTT. This translates into CASSLALAGGSDTQYF. The J gene is TRBJ2-3, the V gene TRBV7-8, with 12 bases aligning to TRBD2. Trimming removed 0 bases from V and 4 bases from J; junction bases left unmatched: 2. The CDR3 length is 16 residues. Germline CDR1 SGHVS, CDR2 FQNEAQ.

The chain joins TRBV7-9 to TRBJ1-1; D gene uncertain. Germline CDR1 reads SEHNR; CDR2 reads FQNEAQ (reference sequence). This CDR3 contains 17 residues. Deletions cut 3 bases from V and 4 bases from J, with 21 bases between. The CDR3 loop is CASSFEWTLKSGTEAFF. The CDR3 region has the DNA TGTGCCAGCAGCTTCGAGTGGACCTTAAAGTCCGGCACTGAAGCTTTCTTT.

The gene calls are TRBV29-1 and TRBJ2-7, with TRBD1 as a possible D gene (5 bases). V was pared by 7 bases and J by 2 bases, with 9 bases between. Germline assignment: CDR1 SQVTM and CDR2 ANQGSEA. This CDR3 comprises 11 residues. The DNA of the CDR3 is TGCAGCGCAGGGAATACCTACGAGCAGTACTTC. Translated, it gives CSAGNTYEQYF.

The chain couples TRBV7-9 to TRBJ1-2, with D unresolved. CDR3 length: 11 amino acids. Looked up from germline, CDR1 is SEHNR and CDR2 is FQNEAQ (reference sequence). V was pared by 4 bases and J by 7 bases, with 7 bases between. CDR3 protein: CASSSTIGYTF. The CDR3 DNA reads TGTGCCAGCAGCTCCACGATTGGCTACACCTTC.

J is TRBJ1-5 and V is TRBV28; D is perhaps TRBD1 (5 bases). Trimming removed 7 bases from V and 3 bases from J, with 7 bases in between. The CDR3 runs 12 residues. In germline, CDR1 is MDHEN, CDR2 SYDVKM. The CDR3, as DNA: TGTGCCAGCAAGGACAACAATCAGCCCCAGCATTTT. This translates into CASKDNNQPQHF.

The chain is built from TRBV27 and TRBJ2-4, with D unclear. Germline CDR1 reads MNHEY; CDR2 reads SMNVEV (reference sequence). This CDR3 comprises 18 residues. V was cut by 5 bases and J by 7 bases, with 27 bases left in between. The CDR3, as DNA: TGTGCCAGCAGTCCCGCCCAAAAGCGCGGACCACCTTGGAACATTCAGTACTTC. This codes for CASSPAQKRGPPWNIQYF.

CDR3 region: CASSSGTGVSGTEAFF. The CDR3 DNA reads TGCGCCAGCAGCTCCGGGACAGGGGTCTCAGGGACTGAAGCTTTCTTT. The gene calls are TRBV5-1 and TRBJ1-1; 10 bases fit TRBD1. V lost 3 bases and J lost 5; bases outside the gene matches: 10. The length of the CDR3 is 16 residues. Germline V lookup: CDR1 SGHRS, CDR2 YFSETQ.

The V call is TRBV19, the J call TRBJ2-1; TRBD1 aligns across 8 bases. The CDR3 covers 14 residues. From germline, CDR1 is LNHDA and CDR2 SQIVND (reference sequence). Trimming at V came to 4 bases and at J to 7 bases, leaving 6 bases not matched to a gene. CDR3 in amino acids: CASSTGTGWNEQFF. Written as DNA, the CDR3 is TGTGCCAGTAGTACCGGGACAGGATGGAATGAGCAGTTCTTC.

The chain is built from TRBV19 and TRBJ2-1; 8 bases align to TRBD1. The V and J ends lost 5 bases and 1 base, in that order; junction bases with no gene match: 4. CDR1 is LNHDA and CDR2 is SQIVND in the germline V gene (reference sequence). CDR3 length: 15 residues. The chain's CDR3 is CASSPGQGSYNEQFF. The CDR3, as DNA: TGTGCCAGTAGTCCTGGACAGGGTTCCTACAATGAGCAGTTCTTC.

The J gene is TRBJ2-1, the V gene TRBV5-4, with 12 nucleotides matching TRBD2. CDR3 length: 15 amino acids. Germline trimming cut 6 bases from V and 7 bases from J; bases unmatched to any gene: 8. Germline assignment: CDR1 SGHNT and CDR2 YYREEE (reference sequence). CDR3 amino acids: CASTLAGGLSNEQFF. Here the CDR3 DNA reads TGTGCCAGCACCCTAGCGGGAGGGCTGTCAAATGAGCAGTTCTTC.

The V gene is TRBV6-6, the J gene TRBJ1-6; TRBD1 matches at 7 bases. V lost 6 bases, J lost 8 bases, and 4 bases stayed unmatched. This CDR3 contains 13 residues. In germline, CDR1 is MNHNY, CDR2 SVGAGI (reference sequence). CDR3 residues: CASRRDRDSPLHF. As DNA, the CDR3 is TGTGCCAGCAGGCGGGACAGAGATTCACCCCTCCACTTT.

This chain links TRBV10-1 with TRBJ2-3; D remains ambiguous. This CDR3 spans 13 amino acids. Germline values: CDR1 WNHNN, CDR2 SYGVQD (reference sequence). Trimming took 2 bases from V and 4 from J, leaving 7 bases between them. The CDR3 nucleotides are TGCGCCAGCAGTGAGGGAAGTCCAGATACGCAGTATTTT. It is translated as CASSEGSPDTQYF.

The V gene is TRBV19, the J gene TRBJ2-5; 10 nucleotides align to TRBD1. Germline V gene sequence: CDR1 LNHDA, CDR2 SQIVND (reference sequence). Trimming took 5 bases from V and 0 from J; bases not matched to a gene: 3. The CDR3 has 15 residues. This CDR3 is CASSAGQGYQETQYF. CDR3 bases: TGTGCCAGTAGTGCGGGACAGGGGTACCAAGAGACCCAGTACTTC.

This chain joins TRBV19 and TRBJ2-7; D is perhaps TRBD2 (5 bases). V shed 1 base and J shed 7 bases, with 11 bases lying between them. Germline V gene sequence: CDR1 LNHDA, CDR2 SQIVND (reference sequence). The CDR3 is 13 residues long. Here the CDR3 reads CASSIATSGEQYF. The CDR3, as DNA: TGTGCCAGTAGTATAGCTACCTCGGGGGAGCAGTACTTC.

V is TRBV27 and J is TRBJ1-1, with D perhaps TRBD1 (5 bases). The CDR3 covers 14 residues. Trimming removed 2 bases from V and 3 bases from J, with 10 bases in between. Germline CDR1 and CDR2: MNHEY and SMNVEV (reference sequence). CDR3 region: CASSLQGKDTEAFF. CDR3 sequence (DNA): TGTGCCAGCAGTTTACAGGGTAAGGACACTGAAGCTTTCTTT.

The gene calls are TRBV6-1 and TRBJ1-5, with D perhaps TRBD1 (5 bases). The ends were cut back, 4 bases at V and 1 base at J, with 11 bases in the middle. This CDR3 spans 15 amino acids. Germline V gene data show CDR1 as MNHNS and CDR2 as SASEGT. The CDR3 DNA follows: TGTGCCAGCAGTGGAATGTGGGACAGCAATCAGCCCCAGCATTTT. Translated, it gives CASSGMWDSNQPQHF.

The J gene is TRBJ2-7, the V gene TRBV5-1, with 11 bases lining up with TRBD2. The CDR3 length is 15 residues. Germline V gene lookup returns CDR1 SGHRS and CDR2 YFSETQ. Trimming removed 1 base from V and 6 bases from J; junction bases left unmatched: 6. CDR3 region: CASSLSASGRTEQYF. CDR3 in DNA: TGCGCCAGCAGCTTGTCGGCTAGCGGGAGGACCGAGCAGTACTTC.

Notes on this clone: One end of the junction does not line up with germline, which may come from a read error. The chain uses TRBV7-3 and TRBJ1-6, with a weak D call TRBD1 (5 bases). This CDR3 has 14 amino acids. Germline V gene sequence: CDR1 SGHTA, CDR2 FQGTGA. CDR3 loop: CASSPAGRRNPGDF. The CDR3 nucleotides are TGTGCCAGCAGCCCCGCGGGACGGCGTAATCCCGGGGACTTT.

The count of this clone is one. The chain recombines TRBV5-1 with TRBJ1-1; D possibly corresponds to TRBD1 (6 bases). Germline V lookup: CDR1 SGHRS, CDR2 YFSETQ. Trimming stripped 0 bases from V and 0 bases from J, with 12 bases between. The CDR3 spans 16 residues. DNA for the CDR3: TGCGCCAGCAGCTTGGAGGGGGGCCTCATGAACACTGAAGCTTTCTTT. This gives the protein CASSLEGGLMNTEAFF.

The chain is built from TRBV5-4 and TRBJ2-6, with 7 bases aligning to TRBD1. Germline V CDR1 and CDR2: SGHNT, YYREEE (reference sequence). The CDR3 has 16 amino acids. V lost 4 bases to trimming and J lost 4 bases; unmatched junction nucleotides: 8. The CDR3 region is CASSRDRAAGANVLTF. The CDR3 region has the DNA TGTGCCAGCAGCAGAGACAGGGCCGCCGGGGCCAACGTCCTGACTTTC.

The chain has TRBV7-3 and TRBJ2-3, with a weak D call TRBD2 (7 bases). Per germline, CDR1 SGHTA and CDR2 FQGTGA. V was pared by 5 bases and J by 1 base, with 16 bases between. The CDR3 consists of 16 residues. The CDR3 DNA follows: TGTGCCAGCAGCCGAAGGGGGGGCAGGGGCACAGATACGCAGTATTTT. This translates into CASSRRGGRGTDTQYF. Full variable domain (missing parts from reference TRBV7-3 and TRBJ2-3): GAGVSQTPSNKVTEKGKYVELRCDPISGHTALYWYRQSLGQGPEFLIYFQGTGAADDSGLPNDRFFAVRPEGSVSTLKIQRTERGDSAVYLCASSRRGGRGTDTQYFGPGTRLTVL.

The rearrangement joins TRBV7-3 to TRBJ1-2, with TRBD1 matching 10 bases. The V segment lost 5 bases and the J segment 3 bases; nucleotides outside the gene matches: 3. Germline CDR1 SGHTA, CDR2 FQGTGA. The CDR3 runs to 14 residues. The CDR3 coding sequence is TGTGCCAGCAGCCCGACAGGGGGCGACTATGGCTACACCTTC. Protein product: CASSPTGGDYGYTF.

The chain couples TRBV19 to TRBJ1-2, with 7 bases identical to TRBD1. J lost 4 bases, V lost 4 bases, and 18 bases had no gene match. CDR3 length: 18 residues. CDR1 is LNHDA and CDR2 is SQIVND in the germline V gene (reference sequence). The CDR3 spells CASSTYPPTGRIGYGYTF. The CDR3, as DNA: TGTGCCAGTAGTACCTACCCACCGACAGGGCGAATAGGCTATGGCTACACCTTC.

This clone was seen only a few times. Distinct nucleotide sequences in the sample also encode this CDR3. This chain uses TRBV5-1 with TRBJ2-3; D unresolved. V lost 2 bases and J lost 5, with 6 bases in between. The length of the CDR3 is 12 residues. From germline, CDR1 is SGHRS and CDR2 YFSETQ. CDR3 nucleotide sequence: TGCGCCAGCAGCTTAGAAGGAGATACGCAGTATTTT. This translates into CASSLEGDTQYF.

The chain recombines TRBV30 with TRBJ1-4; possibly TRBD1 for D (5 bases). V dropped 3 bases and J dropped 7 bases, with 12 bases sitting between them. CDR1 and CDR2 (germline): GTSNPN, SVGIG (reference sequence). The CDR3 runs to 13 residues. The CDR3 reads CAWSRGASEKLFF. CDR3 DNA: TGTGCCTGGAGCCGGGGCGCGAGTGAAAAACTGTTTTTT.